The rows below give T cell receptor beta chains drawn from one sample of a study of CDR3 diversity in severe acne. TCRdb reanalysed the PCR reads using MiXCR and keeps one entry per CDR3 protein. The repertoire holds some 90,000 distinct CDR3 sequences, with around 47% as singletons. Sequences were obtained from blood. These receptor sequences come from a male donor with severe acne vulgaris. Each CDR3 is given with its conserved first and last residue. A clone size is listed for some rows: how often the clone was seen (once, few, many), or a class if it is expanded.

j_call clone_size cdr3_length v_call cdr3_aa
TRBJ2-7 medium-sized 13 TRBV5-1 CASSLSGDYEQYF
TRBJ1-5 NA 13 TRBV7-2 CASRIQGNQPQHF
TRBJ1-2 NA 14 TRBV20-1 CSARAAGANYGYTF
TRBJ2-7 NA 16 TRBV7-3 CASSYRGGGFTYEQYF
TRBJ1-4 NA 16 TRBV15 CATSSPGQGGNEKLFF
TRBJ1-2 NA 13 TRBV7-9 CASRSDQNYGYTF
TRBJ2-7 NA 14 TRBV25-1 CASSELRDAYEQYF
TRBJ2-7 NA 15 TRBV7-2 CASSLKLAGAYEQYF
TRBJ2-6 few 14 TRBV29-1 CSVEVESGANVLTF
TRBJ1-6 many 13 TRBV12-3/TRBV12-4 CASSTERNSPLHF
TRBJ2-7 once 16 TRBV10-3 CAIRGGSEQGGYEQYF
TRBJ2-2 NA 14 TRBV3-1 CASSQDSGIGELFF
TRBJ2-5 once 11 TRBV7-2 CASSRKDIQYF
TRBJ1-6 NA 15 TRBV5-1 CASSLHDSNNSPLHF
TRBJ2-6 few 16 TRBV28 CASSLRTGIWANVLTF
TRBJ1-2 NA 15 TRBV28 CASSLQPGQGNGYTF
TRBJ1-5 NA 16 TRBV2 CASSHDTANSNQPQHF
TRBJ2-2 NA 12 TRBV7-9 CASSLGPGELFF
TRBJ1-1 NA 16 TRBV25-1 CASSEVSQDRGLEAFF
TRBJ1-2 many 17 TRBV20-1 CSARLPSPGGFGYGYTF
TRBJ2-2 NA 17 TRBV4-1 CASSLYNSHLNTGELLF
TRBJ1-5 many 12 TRBV7-9 CASSQQEAPQHF
TRBJ2-7 NA 15 TRBV12-3/TRBV12-4 CASGLKRNLAYEQYF
TRBJ1-1 NA 16 TRBV7-9 CASSQASAHHKTEAFF